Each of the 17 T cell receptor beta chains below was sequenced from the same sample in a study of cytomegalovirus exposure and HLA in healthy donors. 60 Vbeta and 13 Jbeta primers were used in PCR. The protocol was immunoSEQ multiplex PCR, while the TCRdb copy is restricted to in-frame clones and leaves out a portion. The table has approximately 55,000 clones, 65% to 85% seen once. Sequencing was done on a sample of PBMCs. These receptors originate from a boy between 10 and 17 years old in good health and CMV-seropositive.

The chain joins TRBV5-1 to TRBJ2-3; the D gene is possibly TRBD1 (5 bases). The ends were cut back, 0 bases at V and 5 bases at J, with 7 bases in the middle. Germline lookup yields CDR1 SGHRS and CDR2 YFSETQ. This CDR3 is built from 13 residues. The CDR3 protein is CASSLEGLDTQYF. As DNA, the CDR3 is TGCGCCAGCAGCTTGGAGGGGTTAGATACGCAGTATTTT.

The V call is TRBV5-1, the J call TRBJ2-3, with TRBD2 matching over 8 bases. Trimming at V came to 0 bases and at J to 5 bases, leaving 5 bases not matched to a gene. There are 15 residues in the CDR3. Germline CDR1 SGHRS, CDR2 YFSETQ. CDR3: CASSLVPGREDTQYF. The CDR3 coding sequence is TGCGCCAGCAGCTTGGTCCCCGGGAGGGAAGATACGCAGTATTTT.

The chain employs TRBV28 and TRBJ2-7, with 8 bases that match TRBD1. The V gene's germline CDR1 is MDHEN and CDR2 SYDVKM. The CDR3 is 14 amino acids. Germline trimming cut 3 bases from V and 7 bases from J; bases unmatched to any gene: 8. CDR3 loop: CASSFLDRGPEQYF. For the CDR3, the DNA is TGTGCCAGCAGTTTCCTCGACAGGGGTCCTGAGCAGTACTTC.

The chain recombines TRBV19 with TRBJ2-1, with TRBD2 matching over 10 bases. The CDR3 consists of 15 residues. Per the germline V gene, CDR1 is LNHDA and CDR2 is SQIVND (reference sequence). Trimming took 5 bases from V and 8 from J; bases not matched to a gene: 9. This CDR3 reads CASSPALAGEDEQFF. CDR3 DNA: TGTGCCAGTAGTCCCGCCCTAGCGGGGGAGGATGAGCAGTTCTTC.

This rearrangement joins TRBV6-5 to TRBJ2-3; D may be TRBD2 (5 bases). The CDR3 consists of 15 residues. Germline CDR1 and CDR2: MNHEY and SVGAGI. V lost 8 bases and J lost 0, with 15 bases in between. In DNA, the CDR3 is TGTGCCAGCGGAGGAAGCCCTCCCAGCACAGATACGCAGTATTTT. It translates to CASGGSPPSTDTQYF.

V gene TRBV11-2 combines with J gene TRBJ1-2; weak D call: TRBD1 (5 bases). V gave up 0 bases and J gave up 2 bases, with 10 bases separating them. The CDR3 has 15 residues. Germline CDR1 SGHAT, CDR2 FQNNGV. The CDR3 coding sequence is TGTGCCAGCAGCTTAGATCGGGCAGGGAACTATGGCTACACCTTC. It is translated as CASSLDRAGNYGYTF.

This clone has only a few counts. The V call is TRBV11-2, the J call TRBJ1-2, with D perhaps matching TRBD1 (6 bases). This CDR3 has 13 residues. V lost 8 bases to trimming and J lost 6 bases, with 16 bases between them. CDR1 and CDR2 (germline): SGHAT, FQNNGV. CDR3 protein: CASGQQGRDGYTF. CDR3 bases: TGTGCCAGCGGACAACAGGGAAGAGATGGCTACACCTTC.

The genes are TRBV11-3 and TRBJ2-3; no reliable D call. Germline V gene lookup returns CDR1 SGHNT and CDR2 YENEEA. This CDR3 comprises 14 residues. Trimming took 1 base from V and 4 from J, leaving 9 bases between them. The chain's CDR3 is CASSLGASSDTQYF. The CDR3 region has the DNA TGTGCCAGCAGCTTAGGGGCGAGCTCAGATACGCAGTATTTT.

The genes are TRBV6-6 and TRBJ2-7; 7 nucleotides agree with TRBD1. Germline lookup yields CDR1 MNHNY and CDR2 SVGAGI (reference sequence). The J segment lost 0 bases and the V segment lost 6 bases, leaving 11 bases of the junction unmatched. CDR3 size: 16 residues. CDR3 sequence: CASRSDRTEVSYEQYF. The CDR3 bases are TGTGCCAGCAGGTCGGACAGGACCGAAGTCTCCTACGAGCAGTACTTC.

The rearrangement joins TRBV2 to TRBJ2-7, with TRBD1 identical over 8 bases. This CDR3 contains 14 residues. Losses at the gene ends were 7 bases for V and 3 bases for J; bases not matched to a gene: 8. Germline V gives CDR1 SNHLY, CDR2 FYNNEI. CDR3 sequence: CASKGQGASYEQYF. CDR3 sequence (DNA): TGTGCCAGCAAAGGACAGGGCGCAAGCTACGAGCAGTACTTC.

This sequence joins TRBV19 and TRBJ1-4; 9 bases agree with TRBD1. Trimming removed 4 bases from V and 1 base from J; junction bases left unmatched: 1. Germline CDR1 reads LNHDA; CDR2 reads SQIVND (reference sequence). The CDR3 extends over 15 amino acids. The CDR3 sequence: CASSRGQGTNEKLFF. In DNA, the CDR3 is TGTGCCAGTAGTAGGGGACAGGGAACTAATGAAAAACTGTTTTTT.

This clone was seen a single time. CDR3 region: CASTRLAGGPGEQFF. The CDR3 DNA follows: TGTGCCAGCACCAGACTAGCGGGGGGGCCGGGGGAGCAGTTCTTC. V gene TRBV6-5 combines with J gene TRBJ2-1, with TRBD2 identical over 14 bases. After removal of 7 bases from V and 10 bases from J, the junction contained 9 bases not matched to a gene. CDR3 length: 15 residues. The germline CDR1 and CDR2 sequences are MNHEY and SVGAGI.

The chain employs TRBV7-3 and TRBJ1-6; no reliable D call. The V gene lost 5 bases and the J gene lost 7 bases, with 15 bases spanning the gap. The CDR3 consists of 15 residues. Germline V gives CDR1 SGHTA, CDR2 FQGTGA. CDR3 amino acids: CASSEGLAGNSPLHF. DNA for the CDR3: TGTGCCAGCAGCGAAGGGCTGGCGGGGAATTCACCCCTCCACTTT.

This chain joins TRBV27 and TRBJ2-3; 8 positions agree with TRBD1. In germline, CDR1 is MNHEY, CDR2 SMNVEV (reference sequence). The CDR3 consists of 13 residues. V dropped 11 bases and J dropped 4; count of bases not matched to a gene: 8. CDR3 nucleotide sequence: TGTGCCGTTAGGACAGGGTACCCAGATACGCAGTATTTT. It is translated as CAVRTGYPDTQYF.

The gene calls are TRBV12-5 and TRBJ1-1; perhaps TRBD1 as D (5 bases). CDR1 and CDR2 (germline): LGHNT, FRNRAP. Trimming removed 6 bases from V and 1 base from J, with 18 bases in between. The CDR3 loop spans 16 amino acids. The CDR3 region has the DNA TGTGCTAGTGGCCCCCCCTTGGGGCAGACGAACACTGAAGCTTTCTTT. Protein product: CASGPPLGQTNTEAFF.

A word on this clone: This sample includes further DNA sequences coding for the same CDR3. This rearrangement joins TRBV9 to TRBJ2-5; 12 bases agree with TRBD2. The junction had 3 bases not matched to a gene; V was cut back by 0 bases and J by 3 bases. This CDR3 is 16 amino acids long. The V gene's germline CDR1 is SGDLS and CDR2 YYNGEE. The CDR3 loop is CASSVESSGGEETQYF. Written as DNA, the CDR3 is TGTGCCAGCAGCGTAGAGTCTAGCGGGGGGGAAGAGACCCAGTACTTC.

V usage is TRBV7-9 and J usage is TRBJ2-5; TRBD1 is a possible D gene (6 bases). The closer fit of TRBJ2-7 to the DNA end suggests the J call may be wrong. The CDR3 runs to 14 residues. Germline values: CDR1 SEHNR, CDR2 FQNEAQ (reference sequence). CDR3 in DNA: TGTGCCAGCAGCCTAAGGGGGAACTCCTACGAGCAGTACTTC. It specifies CASSLRGNSYEQYF.